The 26 T cell receptor beta chains listed next were all sequenced from one sample in a study of control samples from healthy donors and cancer patients. Clones were sequenced by immunoSEQ multiplex PCR, and TCRdb holds only the in-frame ones, with some missing. The table has 100,000 to 150,000 clones, 80% to 95% seen once. The specimen was blood. The receptor set was obtained from a man between 40 and 49 years old in good health.

The V and J genes are TRBV5-1 and TRBJ2-2; D may be TRBD2 (6 bases). CDR1 and CDR2 (germline): SGHRS, YFSETQ. V was trimmed by 4 bases and J by 0 bases, leaving 10 bases between them. The CDR3 loop spans 15 amino acids. In DNA, the CDR3 is TGCGCCAGCAGCGTGCGGGATGCGAACACCGGGGAGCTGTTTTTT. Amino acid sequence: CASSVRDANTGELFF.

The V and J genes are TRBV28 and TRBJ1-4; possibly TRBD1 for D (5 bases). CDR3 length equals 12 residues. Trimming took off 9 bases at V and 8 bases at J, with 13 bases between the two ends. Germline loops: CDR1 MDHEN, CDR2 SYDVKM. The CDR3 sequence is CASSIGGEKLFF. DNA of the CDR3: TGTGCCAGTAGTATTGGGGGGGAAAAACTGTTTTTT.

V and J are TRBV2 and TRBJ1-1, with D tentatively TRBD1 (5 bases). Germline V gene data show CDR1 as SNHLY and CDR2 as FYNNEI. There are 13 residues in the CDR3. Trimming pared 6 bases from V and 4 bases from J, leaving 12 bases between. CDR3 loop: CASSKGVGTEAFF. The CDR3 DNA is TGTGCCAGCAGCAAAGGGGTAGGCACTGAAGCTTTCTTT.

V and J are TRBV5-1 and TRBJ2-7; D perhaps matches TRBD1 (5 bases). The V gene's germline CDR1 is SGHRS and CDR2 YFSETQ. There are 14 residues in the CDR3. Trimming cost V 0 bases and J 5 bases, with 12 bases left between them. The CDR3 DNA reads TGCGCCAGCAGCTTGGTGACAGCTCGTGACGAGCAGTACTTC. It encodes CASSLVTARDEQYF.

V gene TRBV15 combines with J gene TRBJ2-7; a weak D match, TRBD1 (6 bases). The length of the CDR3 is 14 residues. Germline loops: CDR1 LNHNV, CDR2 YYDKDF (reference sequence). V lost 0 bases and J 2 bases, leaving 8 bases between the germline ends. CDR3 protein: CATSREQGTYEQYF. The CDR3 DNA reads TGTGCCACCAGCAGAGAACAGGGAACCTACGAGCAGTACTTC.

The chain uses TRBV6-6 and TRBJ2-5, with D unclear. Germline V gene sequence: CDR1 MNHNY, CDR2 SVGAGI (reference sequence). The CDR3 covers 12 residues. Trimming stripped 9 bases from V and 5 bases from J, with 13 bases between. As DNA, the CDR3 is TGTGCCAGTACGGAGTCGATGGAGACCCAGTACTTC. Residues: CASTESMETQYF.

The chain employs TRBV21-1 and TRBJ1-4; the table's D call of TRBD1 was not tested on the DNA. TRBV21-1 is described as a pseudogene. The CDR3 consists of 14 residues. The CDR3: CASSEGQGLGKLFF. In DNA form, the CDR3 reads TGTGCCAGCAGCGAAGGACAGGGGCTGGGGAAACTGTTTTTT.

V gene TRBV6-5 combines with J gene TRBJ1-4; 9 bases are shared with TRBD1. Germline-derived CDR1 and CDR2 are MNHEY and SVGAGI. Germline trimming cut 6 bases from V and 9 bases from J; bases unmatched to any gene: 8. This CDR3 region has 14 residues. For the CDR3, the DNA is TGTGCCAGCAGACCGGGACAGGGAGGGCAAAAACTGTTTTTT. It specifies CASRPGQGGQKLFF.

This sequence joins TRBV5-1 and TRBJ2-5; 9 nucleotides agree with TRBD1. The CDR3 length is 14 residues. In germline, CDR1 is SGHRS, CDR2 YFSETQ. The trim removed 4 bases at V and 4 bases at J, leaving 5 bases unmatched. The chain's CDR3 is CASSPGTGRETQYF. CDR3 DNA: TGCGCCAGCAGCCCGGGGACAGGGAGAGAGACCCAGTACTTC.

This clone was seen just once. This chain connects TRBV10-3 to TRBJ1-2; 7 bases are a match to TRBD1. Germline V gene lookup returns CDR1 ENHRY and CDR2 SYGVKD. The J segment lost 3 bases and the V segment lost 6 bases, leaving 7 bases of the junction unmatched. CDR3 size: 14 residues. The CDR3: CAISPAGGDYGYTF. In nucleotides, the CDR3 is TGTGCCATCAGCCCAGCAGGGGGGGACTATGGCTACACCTTC.

The chain combines TRBV6-5 with TRBJ1-2; TRBD1 is a possible D gene (5 bases). Germline values: CDR1 MNHEY, CDR2 SVGAGI. The V and J ends lost 0 bases and 8 bases respectively, with 10 bases between them. This CDR3 region has 13 residues. The CDR3, as DNA: TGTGCCAGCAGTTACTCGAACCGGGACGGCTACACCTTC. It specifies CASSYSNRDGYTF.

The chain links TRBV6-5 to TRBJ2-7, with 7 bases that match TRBD1. Trimming cost V 6 bases and J 2 bases; bases outside gene matches: 4. Germline loops: CDR1 MNHEY, CDR2 SVGAGI. The CDR3 contains 13 residues. The CDR3 protein is CASRVQGAYEQYF. CDR3 in DNA: TGTGCCAGCAGGGTTCAGGGGGCCTACGAGCAGTACTTC.

The rearrangement links TRBV5-1 to TRBJ2-2; the D call may be TRBD1 or TRBD2 (5 bases each). Trimming left V 0 bases short and J 0 bases short, with 6 bases between. The CDR3 is made up of 15 amino acids. The germline V gene has CDR1 SGHRS and CDR2 YFSETQ. CDR3 DNA: TGCGCCAGCAGCTTGGGGGGGTCGAACACCGGGGAGCTGTTTTTT. Encoded protein: CASSLGGSNTGELFF.

V gene TRBV19 combines with J gene TRBJ2-2; 10 bases are shared with TRBD2. Losses at the gene ends were 8 bases for V and 5 bases for J; bases not matched to a gene: 8. The CDR3 is 15 residues long. Looked up from germline, CDR1 is LNHDA and CDR2 is SQIVND (reference sequence). This CDR3 is CASLYGSGGTGELFF. In DNA form, the CDR3 reads TGTGCCAGTCTTTATGGTAGCGGGGGGACCGGGGAGCTGTTTTTT.

This clone was recorded a few times. This chain links TRBV15 with TRBJ1-1; D might be TRBD1 (6 bases). The CDR3 is made up of 13 amino acids. The V and J ends lost 8 bases and 1 base respectively, with 11 bases between them. Germline V CDR1 and CDR2: LNHNV, YYDKDF (reference sequence). The CDR3 DNA follows: TGTGCCACCCGCCCGACAGGGAACACTGAAGCTTTCTTT. Protein product: CATRPTGNTEAFF.

CDR3 protein: CASSLGGAWGETQYF. DNA for the CDR3: TGTGCCAGCAGCTTGGGGGGGGCCTGGGGAGAGACCCAGTACTTC. The V and J genes are TRBV5-4 and TRBJ2-5; D tentatively reads TRBD1 or TRBD2 (6 bases each). This CDR3 region has 15 residues. Germline-derived CDR1 and CDR2 are SGHNT and YYREEE (reference sequence). The V end was cut by 0 bases, the J end by 4 bases, with 13 bases between.

This clone came up a few times. The V gene is TRBV7-9, the J gene TRBJ2-7; 10 bases match TRBD1. Trimming cost V 3 bases and J 2 bases; bases outside gene matches: 10. The germline V gene has CDR1 SEHNR and CDR2 FQNEAQ (reference sequence). This CDR3 has 17 amino acids. The CDR3 spells CASSLKGPGTGAYEQYF. CDR3 coding DNA: TGTGCCAGCAGCTTGAAGGGCCCTGGGACAGGGGCCTACGAGCAGTACTTC.

The chain joins TRBV19 to TRBJ2-7; D ambiguous. Germline V gene sequence: CDR1 LNHDA, CDR2 SQIVND (reference sequence). Trimming removed 5 bases at V and 4 bases at J, with 9 bases between. CDR3 length: 12 residues. The CDR3 protein is CASSALGYEQYF. For the CDR3, the DNA is TGTGCCAGTAGTGCCCTCGGGTACGAGCAGTACTTC.

The gene calls are TRBV19 and TRBJ1-5; D is ambiguous. The germline V gene encodes CDR1 LNHDA and CDR2 SQIVND (reference sequence). CDR3 length equals 13 residues. V was shortened by 4 bases and J by 4 bases, with 8 bases between the two germline ends. The DNA for the CDR3 is TGTGCCAGTAGTACAAGAGGGAATCAGCCCCAGCATTTT. Its translation: CASSTRGNQPQHF.

The chain couples TRBV11-1 to TRBJ2-3; D remains unclear. Trimming cost V 1 base and J 1 base, with 6 bases left between them. The germline CDR1 and CDR2 sequences are SGHAT and FQDESV (reference sequence). The CDR3 has 14 residues. The CDR3 sequence is CASSLGTGTDTQYF. The CDR3 region has the DNA TGTGCCAGCAGCTTAGGGACGGGCACAGATACGCAGTATTTT.

This rearrangement joins TRBV3-1 (or the pseudogene TRBV3-2) to TRBJ1-2; TRBD1 is a possible D gene (5 bases). V dropped 4 bases and J dropped 0 bases, with 21 bases sitting between them. Germline V gene lookup returns CDR1 LGHDT and CDR2 YNNKEL (reference sequence). This CDR3 has 18 residues. This CDR3 reads CASSLQDPTVPSNYGYTF. The CDR3 nucleotides are TGTGCCAGCAGCCTCCAAGACCCGACAGTACCGTCTAACTATGGCTACACCTTC.

The chain couples TRBV5-1 to TRBJ2-5, with D possibly matching TRBD2 (6 bases). The V end was cut by 0 bases, the J end by 1 base, with 16 bases between. Germline V lookup: CDR1 SGHRS, CDR2 YFSETQ. This CDR3 region has 17 residues. The DNA for the CDR3 is TGCGCCAGCAGCTTGGCCGTTCTAGTGGGGGGCCAAGAGACCCAGTACTTC. Residues: CASSLAVLVGGQETQYF.

J is TRBJ1-6 and V is TRBV28, with TRBD1 identical over 7 bases. Germline V gene sequence: CDR1 MDHEN, CDR2 SYDVKM. CDR3 length: 14 residues. V shed 6 bases and J 6 bases; nucleotides not matched to a gene: 5. CDR3 nucleotide sequence: TGTGCCAGCAGGCTGGGACAGCTTAATTCACCCCTCCACTTT. Encoded protein: CASRLGQLNSPLHF. The whole variable domain, filled in from reference TRBV28 and TRBJ1-6, reads DVKVTQSSRYLVKRTGEKVFLECVQDMDHENMFWYRQDPGLGLRLIYFSYDVKMKEKGDIPEGYSVSREKKERFSLILESASTNQTSMYLCASRLGQLNSPLHFGNGTRLTVT.

The gene calls are TRBV10-3 and TRBJ1-1; unclear D gene. The V gene's germline CDR1 is ENHRY and CDR2 SYGVKD. The CDR3 extends over 12 amino acids. Trimming removed 6 bases at V and 0 bases at J, with 5 bases between. CDR3 DNA sequence: TGTGCCATCAGGGAAATGAACACTGAAGCTTTCTTT. It yields the protein CAIREMNTEAFF.

The chain is built from TRBV28 and TRBJ1-5; 7 positions match TRBD1. Trimming removed 2 bases from V and 1 base from J; junction bases left unmatched: 2. The germline V gene has CDR1 MDHEN and CDR2 SYDVKM. There are 15 residues in the CDR3. In DNA form, the CDR3 reads TGTGCCAGCAGTTTACCGGGACAGAGCAATCAGCCCCAGCATTTT. Protein product: CASSLPGQSNQPQHF.

J is TRBJ2-7 and V is TRBV14, with TRBD1 matching 7 bases. V shed 2 bases and J 1 base; nucleotides not matched to a gene: 8. Per the germline V gene, CDR1 is SGHDN and CDR2 is FVKESK. The length of the CDR3 is 16 residues. CDR3 DNA sequence: TGTGCCAGCAGCCAAAATTACAGGGGCGATTCCTACGAGCAGTACTTC. Translating gives CASSQNYRGDSYEQYF.